This T cell receptor beta chain was documented in a study of blood T cells in healthy people across ages. Overall study results and limits: Comparison with aged donors showed that long-lived donors had more naive CD4+ cells and higher diversity. TCR beta diversity tracked closely with naive T cell percentage.

Primers used in a second PCR of roughly 7 to 11 cycles were a sample-barcoded 5' primer and a J-beta primer mix. All samples yielded 2.5 million or more CDR3-containing paired-end reads. One entry per CDR3 protein, called by TCRdb with MiXCR from the 5' RACE reads. The data contain almost 1 million distinct CDR3 sequences, 51% of them singletons. Per sample, extraction of total RNA gave at least 5.5 micrograms in every case. This clonotype was counted between two and nine times. Its antigen is unknown. The TCR comes from a woman aged 55-69 years in good health. The sample taken for sequencing was blood.

CDR3 residues: CASSSRGQRTSSYNSPLHF. The CDR3 region has the DNA TGTGCCAGCAGCTCGAGGGGACAGCGAACTAGCTCCTATAATTCACCCCTCCACTTT. The V call is TRBV7-9, the J call TRBJ1-6; 7 bases map to TRBD1. V trimming: 4 bases; J trimming: 0 bases; junction bases outside the gene matches: 12. Germline V gives CDR1 SEHNR, CDR2 FQNEAQ (reference sequence). The CDR3 has 19 amino acids.